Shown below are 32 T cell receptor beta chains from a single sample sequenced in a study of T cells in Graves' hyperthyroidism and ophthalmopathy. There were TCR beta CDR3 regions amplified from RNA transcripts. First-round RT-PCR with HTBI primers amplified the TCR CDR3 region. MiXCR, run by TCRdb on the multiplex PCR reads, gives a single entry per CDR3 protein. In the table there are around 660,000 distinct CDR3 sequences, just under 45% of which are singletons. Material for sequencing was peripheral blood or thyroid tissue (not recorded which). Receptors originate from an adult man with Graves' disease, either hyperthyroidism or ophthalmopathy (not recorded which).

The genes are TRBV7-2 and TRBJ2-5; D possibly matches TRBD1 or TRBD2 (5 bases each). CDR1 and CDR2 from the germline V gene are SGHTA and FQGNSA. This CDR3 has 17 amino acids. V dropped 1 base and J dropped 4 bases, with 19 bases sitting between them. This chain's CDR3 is CASSLGGAGTSRETQYF. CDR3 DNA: TGTGCCAGCAGCTTAGGAGGGGCCGGGACCTCCAGAGAGACCCAGTACTTC.

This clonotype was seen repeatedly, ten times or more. The CDR3: CASSLGRVPGNTIYF. The CDR3 nucleotides are TGTGCCAGCAGTTTAGGCCGAGTTCCAGGAAACACCATATATTTT. This chain joins TRBV12-3 or TRBV12-4 and TRBJ1-3; D uncertain. CDR3 length: 15 residues. Trimming shortened V by 1 base and J by 4 bases, and 11 bases separated the two germline ends.

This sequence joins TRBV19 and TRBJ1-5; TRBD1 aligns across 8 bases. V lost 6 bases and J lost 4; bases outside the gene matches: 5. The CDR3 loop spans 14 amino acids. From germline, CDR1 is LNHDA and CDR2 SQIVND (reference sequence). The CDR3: CASSGTGYNQPQHF. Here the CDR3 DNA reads TGTGCCAGTAGCGGGACAGGCTATAATCAGCCCCAGCATTTT.

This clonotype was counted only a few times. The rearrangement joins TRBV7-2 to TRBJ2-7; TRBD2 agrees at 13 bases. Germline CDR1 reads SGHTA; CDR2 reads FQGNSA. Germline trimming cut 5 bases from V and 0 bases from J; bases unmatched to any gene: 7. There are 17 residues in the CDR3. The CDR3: CASSPRTSGSSSYEQYF. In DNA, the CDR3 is TGTGCCAGCAGCCCCCGGACTAGCGGGAGCTCCTCCTACGAGCAGTACTTC.

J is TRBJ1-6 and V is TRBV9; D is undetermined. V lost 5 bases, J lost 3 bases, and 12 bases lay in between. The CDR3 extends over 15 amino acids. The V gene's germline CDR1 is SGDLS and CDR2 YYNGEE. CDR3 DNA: TGTGCCAGCAGTGCGGACGGTTACTATAATTCACCCCTCCACTTT. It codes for CASSADGYYNSPLHF.

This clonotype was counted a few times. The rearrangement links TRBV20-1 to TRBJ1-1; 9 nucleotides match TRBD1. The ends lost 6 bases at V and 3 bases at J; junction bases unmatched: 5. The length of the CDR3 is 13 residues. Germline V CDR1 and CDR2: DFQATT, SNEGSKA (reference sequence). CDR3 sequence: CSARTGGDTEAFF. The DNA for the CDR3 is TGCAGTGCGAGAACAGGGGGCGACACTGAAGCTTTCTTT.

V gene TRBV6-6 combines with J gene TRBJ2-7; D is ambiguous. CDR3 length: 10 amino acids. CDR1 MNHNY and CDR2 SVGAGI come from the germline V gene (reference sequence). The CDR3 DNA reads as TGTGCGGGCAGCTCCTACGAGCAGTACTTC. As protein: CAGSSYEQYF.

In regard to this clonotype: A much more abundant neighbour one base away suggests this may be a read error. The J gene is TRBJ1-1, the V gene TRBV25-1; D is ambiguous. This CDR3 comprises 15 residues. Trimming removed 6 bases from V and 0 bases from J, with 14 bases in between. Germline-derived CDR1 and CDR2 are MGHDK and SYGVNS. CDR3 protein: CASSLYPGLNTEAFF. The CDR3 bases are TGTGCCAGCAGCTTATATCCGGGCTTGAACACTGAAGCTTTCTTT. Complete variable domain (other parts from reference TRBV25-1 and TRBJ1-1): EADIYQTPRYLVIGTGKKITLECSQTMGHDKMYWYQQDPGMELHLIHYSYGVNSTEKGDLSSESTVSRIRTEHFPLTLESARPSHTSQYLCASSLYPGLNTEAFFGQGTRLTVV.

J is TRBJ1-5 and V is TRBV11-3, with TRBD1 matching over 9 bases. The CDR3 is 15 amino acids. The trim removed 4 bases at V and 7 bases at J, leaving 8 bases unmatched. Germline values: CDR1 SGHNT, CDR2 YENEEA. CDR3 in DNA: TGTGCCAGCAGCTCCTCCGGGACAGGGTACCAGCCCCAGCATTTT. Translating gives CASSSSGTGYQPQHF.

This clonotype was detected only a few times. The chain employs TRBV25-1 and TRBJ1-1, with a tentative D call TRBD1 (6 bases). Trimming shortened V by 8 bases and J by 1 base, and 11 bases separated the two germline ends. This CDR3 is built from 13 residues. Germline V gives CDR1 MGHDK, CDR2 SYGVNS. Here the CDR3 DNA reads TGTGCCAGCCGGGGGGCCCAGAACACTGAAGCTTTCTTT. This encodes CASRGAQNTEAFF.

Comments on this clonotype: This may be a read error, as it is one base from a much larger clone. The CDR3 sequence: CATSRDSQETQYF. The DNA of the CDR3 is TGTGCCACCAGCAGGGACAGCCAAGAGACCCAGTACTTC. The V call is TRBV15, the J call TRBJ2-5, with a weak D call TRBD1 (6 bases). The length of the CDR3 is 13 residues. The V gene's germline CDR1 is LNHNV and CDR2 YYDKDF (reference sequence). The V end was cut by 3 bases, the J end by 1 base, with 6 bases between.

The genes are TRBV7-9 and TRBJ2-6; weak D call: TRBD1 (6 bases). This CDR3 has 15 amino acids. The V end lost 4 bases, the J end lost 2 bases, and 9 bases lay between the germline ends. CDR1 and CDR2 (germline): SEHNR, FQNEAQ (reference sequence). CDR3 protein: CASSSGQPGANVLTF. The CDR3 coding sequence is TGTGCCAGCAGCTCCGGACAGCCTGGGGCCAACGTCCTGACTTTC. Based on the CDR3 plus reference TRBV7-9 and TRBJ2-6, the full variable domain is DTGVSQNPRHKITKRGQNVTFRCDPISEHNRLYWYRQTLGQGPEFLTYFQNEAQLEKSRLLSDRFSAERPKGSFSTLEIQRTEQGDSAMYLCASSSGQPGANVLTFGAGSRLTVL.

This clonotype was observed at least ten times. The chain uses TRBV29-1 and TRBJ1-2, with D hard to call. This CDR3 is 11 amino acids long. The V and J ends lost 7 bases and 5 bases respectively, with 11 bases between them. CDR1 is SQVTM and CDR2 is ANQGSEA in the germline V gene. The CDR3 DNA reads TGCAGCGCCCGGGGTTTTTATGGCTACACCTTC. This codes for CSARGFYGYTF. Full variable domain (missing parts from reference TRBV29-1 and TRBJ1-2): SAVISQKPSRDICQRGTSLTIQCQVDSQVTMMFWYRQQPGQSLTLIATANQGSEATYESGFVIDKFPISRPNLTFSTLTVSNMSPEDSSIYLCSARGFYGYTFGSGTRLTVV.

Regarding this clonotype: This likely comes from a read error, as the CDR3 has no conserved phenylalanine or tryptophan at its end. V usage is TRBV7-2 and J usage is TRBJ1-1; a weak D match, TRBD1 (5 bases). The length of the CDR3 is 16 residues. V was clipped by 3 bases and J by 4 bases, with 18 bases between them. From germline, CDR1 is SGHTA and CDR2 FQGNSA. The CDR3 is CASSLGGGRIGTEAFL. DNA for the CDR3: TGTGCCAGCAGCTTGGGGGGGGGACGGATTGGCACTGAAGCTTTCCTT.

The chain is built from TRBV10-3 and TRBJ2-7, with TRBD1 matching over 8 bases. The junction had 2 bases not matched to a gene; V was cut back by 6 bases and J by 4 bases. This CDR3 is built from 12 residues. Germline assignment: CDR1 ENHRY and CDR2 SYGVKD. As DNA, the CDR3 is TGTGCCATCAGCGGGACAGGATACGAGCAGTACTTC. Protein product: CAISGTGYEQYF.

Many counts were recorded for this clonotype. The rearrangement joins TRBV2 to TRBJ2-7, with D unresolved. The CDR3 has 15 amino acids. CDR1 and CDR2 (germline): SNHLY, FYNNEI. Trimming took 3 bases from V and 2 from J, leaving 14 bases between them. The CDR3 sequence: CASSDGRSKTYEQYF. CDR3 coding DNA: TGTGCCAGCAGTGACGGCAGGTCCAAGACCTACGAGCAGTACTTC.

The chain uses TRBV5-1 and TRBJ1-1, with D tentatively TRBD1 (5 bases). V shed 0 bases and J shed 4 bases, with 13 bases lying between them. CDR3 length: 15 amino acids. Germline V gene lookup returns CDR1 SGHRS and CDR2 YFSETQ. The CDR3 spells CASSLGQGRSTEAFF. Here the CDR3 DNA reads TGCGCCAGCAGCTTGGGGCAGGGTCGTTCCACTGAAGCTTTCTTT.

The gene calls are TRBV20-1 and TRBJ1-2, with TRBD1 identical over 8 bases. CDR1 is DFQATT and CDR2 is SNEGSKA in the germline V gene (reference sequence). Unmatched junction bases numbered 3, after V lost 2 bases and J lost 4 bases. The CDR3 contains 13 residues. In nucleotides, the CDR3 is TGCAGTGCTAGAACCACAGGGGGCTATGGCTACACCTTC. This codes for CSARTTGGYGYTF.

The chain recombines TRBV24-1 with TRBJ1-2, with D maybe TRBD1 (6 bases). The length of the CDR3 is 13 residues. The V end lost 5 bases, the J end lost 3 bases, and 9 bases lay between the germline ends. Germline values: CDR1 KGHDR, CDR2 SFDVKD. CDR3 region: CATSAGADYGYTF. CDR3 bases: TGTGCCACCAGTGCAGGGGCCGACTATGGCTACACCTTC.

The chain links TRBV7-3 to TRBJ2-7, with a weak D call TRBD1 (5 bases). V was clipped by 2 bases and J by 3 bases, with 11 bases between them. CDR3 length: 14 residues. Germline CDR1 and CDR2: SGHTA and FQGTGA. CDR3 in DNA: TGTGCCAGCAGCTTAGCGGTGGGGCTCTACGAGCAGTACTTC. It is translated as CASSLAVGLYEQYF.

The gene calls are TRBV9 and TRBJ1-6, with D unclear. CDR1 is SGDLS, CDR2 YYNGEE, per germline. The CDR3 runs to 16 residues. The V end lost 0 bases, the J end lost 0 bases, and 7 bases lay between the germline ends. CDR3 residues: CASSVGPSSYNSPLHF. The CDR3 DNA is TGTGCCAGCAGCGTAGGTCCGAGCTCCTATAATTCACCCCTCCACTTT.

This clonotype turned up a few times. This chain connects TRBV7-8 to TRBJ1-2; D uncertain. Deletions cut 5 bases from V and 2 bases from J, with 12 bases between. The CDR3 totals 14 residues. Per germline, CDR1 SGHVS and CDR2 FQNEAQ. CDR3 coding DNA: TGTGCCAGCAGCCGTGAGGGAGTAAACTATGGCTACACCTTC. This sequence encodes CASSREGVNYGYTF.

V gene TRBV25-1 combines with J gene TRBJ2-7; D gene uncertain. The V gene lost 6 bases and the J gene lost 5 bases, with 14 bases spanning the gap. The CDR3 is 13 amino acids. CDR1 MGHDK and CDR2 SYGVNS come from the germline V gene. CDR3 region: CASSPDFPDEQYF. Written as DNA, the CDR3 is TGTGCCAGCAGCCCAGACTTCCCGGACGAGCAGTACTTC.

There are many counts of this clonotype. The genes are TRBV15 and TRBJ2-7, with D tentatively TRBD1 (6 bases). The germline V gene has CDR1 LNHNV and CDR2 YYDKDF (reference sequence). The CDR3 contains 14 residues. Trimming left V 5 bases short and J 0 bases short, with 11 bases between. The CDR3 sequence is CATSSSGDSYEQYF. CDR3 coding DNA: TGTGCCACCAGCTCATCAGGGGACTCCTACGAGCAGTACTTC.

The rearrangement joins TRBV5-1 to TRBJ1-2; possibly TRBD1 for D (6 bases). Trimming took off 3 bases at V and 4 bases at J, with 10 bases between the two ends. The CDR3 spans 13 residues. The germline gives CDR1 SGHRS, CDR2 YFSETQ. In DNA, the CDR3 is TGCGCCAGCAGCTACCGGGACACCTATGGCTACACCTTC. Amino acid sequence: CASSYRDTYGYTF.

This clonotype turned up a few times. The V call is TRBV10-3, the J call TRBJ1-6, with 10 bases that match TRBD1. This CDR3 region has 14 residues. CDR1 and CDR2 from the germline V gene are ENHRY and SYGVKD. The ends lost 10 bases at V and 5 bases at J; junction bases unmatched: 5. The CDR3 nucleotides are TGTGCCAGTCGACAGGGGGCGAATAATTCACCCCTCCACTTT. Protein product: CASRQGANNSPLHF.

The CDR3 reads CASSDNPGTGTPETQYF. The CDR3 DNA reads TGTGCCAGCAGCGACAACCCCGGGACAGGGACTCCAGAGACCCAGTACTTC. The chain employs TRBV9 and TRBJ2-5; 9 bases agree with TRBD1. V shed 3 bases, J shed 4 bases, and the junction held 13 bases outside the gene matches. The CDR3 spans 17 residues. Per germline, CDR1 SGDLS and CDR2 YYNGEE. The variable domain in full, completed from reference TRBV9 and TRBJ2-5, reads DSGVTQTPKHLITATGQRVTLRCSPRSGDLSVYWYQQSLDQGLQFLIQYYNGEERAKGNILERFSAQQFPDLHSELNLSSLELGDSALYFCASSDNPGTGTPETQYFGPGTRLLVL.

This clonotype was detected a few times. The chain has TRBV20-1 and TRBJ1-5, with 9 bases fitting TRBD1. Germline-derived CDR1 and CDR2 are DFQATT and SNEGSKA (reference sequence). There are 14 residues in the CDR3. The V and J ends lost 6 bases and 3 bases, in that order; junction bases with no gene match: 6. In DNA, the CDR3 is TGCAGTGCCACGGGACAGGGAAACAATCAGCCCCAGCATTTT. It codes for CSATGQGNNQPQHF.

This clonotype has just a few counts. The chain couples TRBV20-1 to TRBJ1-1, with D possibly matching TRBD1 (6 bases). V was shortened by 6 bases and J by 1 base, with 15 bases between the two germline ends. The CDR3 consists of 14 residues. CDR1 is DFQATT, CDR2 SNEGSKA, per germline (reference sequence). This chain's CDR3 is CSASTDRRNTEAFF. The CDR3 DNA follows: TGCAGTGCCTCTACTGACAGGAGGAACACTGAAGCTTTCTTT.

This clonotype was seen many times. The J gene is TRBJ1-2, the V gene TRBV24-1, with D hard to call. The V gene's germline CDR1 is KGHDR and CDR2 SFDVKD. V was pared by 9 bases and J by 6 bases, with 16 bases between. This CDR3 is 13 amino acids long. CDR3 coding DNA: TGTGCCACCTCCCCAGACGGGCTTAATGGCTACACCTTC. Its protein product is CATSPDGLNGYTF.

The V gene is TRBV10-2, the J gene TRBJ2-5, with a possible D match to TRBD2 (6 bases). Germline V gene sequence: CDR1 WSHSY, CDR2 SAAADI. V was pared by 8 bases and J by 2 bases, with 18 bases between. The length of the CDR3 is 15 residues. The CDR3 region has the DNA TGCGCCAGCCGAAGTGGGGTAGCGGAACAAGAGACCCAGTACTTC. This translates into CASRSGVAEQETQYF.

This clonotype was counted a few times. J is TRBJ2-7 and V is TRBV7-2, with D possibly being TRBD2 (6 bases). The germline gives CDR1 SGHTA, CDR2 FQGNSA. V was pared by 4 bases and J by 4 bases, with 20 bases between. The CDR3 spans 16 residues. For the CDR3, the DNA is TGTGCCAGCAGCTGGGTTAGCGCCGGACTACCTTACGAGCAGTACTTC. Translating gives CASSWVSAGLPYEQYF.